Listed here is a single T cell receptor (beta chain). The CDR3 runs 16 residues. Germline CDR1 reads SEHNR; CDR2 reads FQNEAQ (reference sequence). After removal of 4 bases from V and 0 bases from J, the junction contained 8 bases not matched to a gene. The data were obtained in a study of T cell responses to AZD1222 COVID-19 vaccine. The protocol was immunoSEQ multiplex PCR, while the TCRdb copy is restricted to in-frame clones and leaves out a portion. The data show 100,000 to 140,000 clones, with roughly 90% seen just once and around 8.6% held by the top ten. The origin of this receptor is an adult who received the AZD1222 COVID-19 vaccine. Sequencing used peripheral blood, obtained 28 days after the second AZD1222 dose. This chain links TRBV7-9 with TRBJ2-5; 7 nucleotides line up with TRBD2. The CDR3 DNA reads TGTGCCAGCAGCTCCTACTCCGGGGGGTACCAAGAGACCCAGTACTTC. It is translated as CASSSYSGGYQETQYF. Full variable domain (missing parts from reference TRBV7-9 and TRBJ2-5): DTGVSQNPRHKITKRGQNVTFRCDPISEHNRLYWYRQTLGQGPEFLTYFQNEAQLEKSRLLSDRFSAERPKGSFSTLEIQRTEQGDSAMYLCASSSYSGGYQETQYFGPGTRLLVL.